The clone carrying this T cell receptor (beta chain) was picked up a small number of times. The data were taken from a study of CD8+ T cells in alopecia areata. Following extraction, RNA underwent reverse transcription to cDNA, which served as the sequencing template. TCRdb keeps only in-frame clones here, not all; method: immunoSEQ multiplex PCR. The sample includes fewer than 110,000 clones, 84% of them seen just once. Trimming pared 3 bases from V and 3 bases from J, leaving 11 bases between. Per the germline V gene, CDR1 is LNHDA and CDR2 is SQIVND (reference sequence). The CDR3 extends over 15 amino acids. The treatment: oral pan-JAK inhibitor, 5-10 mg twice daily. Lesional scalp punch biopsies and peripheral blood came from alopecia areata patients.

This sample comprised CD8+ T cells sorted from blood, obtained at week 24, from a patient treated with tofacitinib. This sequence was found in a human donor with alopecia areata. This sequence joins TRBV19 and TRBJ2-2; D not certain. CDR3 nucleotides: TGTGCCAGTAGTATGCATAGGTACGACACCGGGGAGCTGTTTTTT. It encodes CASSMHRYDTGELFF.